The 32 T cell receptor beta chains listed next were all sequenced from one sample in a study of metastatic and nonmetastatic thyroid tumors. Thyroid surgery took place with no prior treatment in any patient. Using MiXCR, TCRdb reanalyzed the PCR reads. The data hold some 20,000 clones, with over 25% observed a single time. Specimen: adjacent normal tissue. The source of these receptors is a female donor with papillary thyroid cancer or a benign thyroid nodule (not recorded which). Some clones in this sample may be carry-over from other donors' samples.

The chain recombines TRBV9 with TRBJ2-3; 7 nucleotides agree with TRBD2. This CDR3 spans 16 amino acids. CDR1 and CDR2 (germline): SGDLS, YYNGEE. J was trimmed by 0 bases and V by 0 bases; bases with no gene match: 4. Written as DNA, the CDR3 is TGTGCCAGCAGCGTAGAGGGGAGGGCTAGCACAGATACGCAGTATTTT. Translation: CASSVEGRASTDTQYF.

This clone has a handful of counts. This sequence joins TRBV19 and TRBJ2-1; no definite D call. The CDR3 runs to 13 residues. The germline CDR1 and CDR2 sequences are LNHDA and SQIVND (reference sequence). V lost 2 bases to trimming and J lost 8 bases, with 10 bases between them. The CDR3 coding sequence is TGTGCCAGTAGTATACAGGCGTTCCATGAGCAGTTCTTC. Translating it yields CASSIQAFHEQFF.

The V and J genes are TRBV10-3 and TRBJ2-1; D is possibly TRBD1 (6 bases). CDR1 and CDR2 (germline): ENHRY, SYGVKD. The V gene lost 0 bases and the J gene lost 7 bases, with 13 bases spanning the gap. CDR3 length: 15 residues. CDR3 region: CAISESSGDVNEQFF. The CDR3 DNA reads TGTGCCATCAGTGAGTCATCAGGGGACGTTAATGAGCAGTTCTTC.

The rearrangement links TRBV12-3 or TRBV12-4 to TRBJ1-2; no reliable D call. The CDR3 extends over 16 amino acids. V was shortened by 4 bases and J by 5 bases, with 20 bases between the two germline ends. The CDR3 loop is CASSSSLGRVGYGYTF. Written as DNA, the CDR3 is TGTGCCAGCAGTTCCTCTCTCGGAAGGGTGGGTTATGGCTACACCTTC.

V and J are TRBV6-5 and TRBJ2-7; D not certain. CDR3 length: 13 residues. The V end lost 4 bases, the J end lost 7 bases, and 14 bases lay between the germline ends. CDR1 is MNHEY, CDR2 SVGAGI, per germline. CDR3 protein: CASSLCLWGEQYF. The CDR3 nucleotides read TGTGCCAGCAGTTTGTGCCTATGGGGAGAGCAGTACTTC.

This clone was picked up a small number of times. The chain links TRBV27 to TRBJ2-7; D unresolved. Per germline, CDR1 MNHEY and CDR2 SMNVEV (reference sequence). The CDR3 length is 14 residues. The V end was cut by 2 bases, the J end by 6 bases, with 14 bases between. The CDR3 DNA sequence: TGTGCCAGCAGTTTAGGTAGAGTCGGACGCGAGCAGTACTTC. Its protein product is CASSLGRVGREQYF.

V usage is TRBV4-3 and J usage is TRBJ2-2; the D call may be TRBD1 or TRBD2 (5 bases each). Trimming stripped 3 bases from V and 9 bases from J, with 20 bases between. Germline CDR1 reads LGHNA; CDR2 reads YSLEER. The CDR3 has 16 amino acids. The DNA of the CDR3 is TGCGCCAGCAGCCAGCACCGGGACGGCACGACCTGGGAGCTGTTTTTT. Protein product: CASSQHRDGTTWELFF.

Only a few counts were recorded for this clone. The chain employs TRBV28 and TRBJ1-3; maybe TRBD1 (5 bases). The CDR3 extends over 14 amino acids. V lost 2 bases and J 3 bases, leaving 8 bases between the germline ends. Germline V gene data show CDR1 as MDHEN and CDR2 as SYDVKM. The CDR3, as DNA: TGTGCCAGCAGTTTAGGGGGAGATGGAAACACCATATATTTT. This encodes CASSLGGDGNTIYF.

The chain employs TRBV27 and TRBJ2-6, with unresolved D. CDR3 size: 16 residues. The germline V gene has CDR1 MNHEY and CDR2 SMNVEV (reference sequence). Trimming took 8 bases from V and 0 from J, leaving 14 bases between them. The CDR3: CASGRSSNSGANVLTF. Here the CDR3 DNA reads TGTGCCAGCGGCCGATCCTCGAACTCTGGGGCCAACGTCCTGACTTTC. Filled out from reference TRBV27 and TRBJ2-6, the complete variable domain reads EAQVTQNPRYLITVTGKKLTVTCSQNMNHEYMSWYRQDPGLGLRQIYYSMNVEVTDKGDVPEGYKVSRKEKRNFPLILESPSPNQTSLYFCASGRSSNSGANVLTFGAGSRLTVL.

This sequence joins TRBV27 and TRBJ2-2, with 8 bases fitting TRBD1. This CDR3 has 19 amino acids. The J segment lost 0 bases and the V segment lost 4 bases, leaving 13 bases of the junction unmatched. CDR1 and CDR2 (germline): MNHEY, SMNVEV (reference sequence). The CDR3 coding sequence is TGTGCCAGCAGTTCTACAGACAGGGGCCGTATCGCGAACACCGGGGAGCTGTTTTTT. It is translated as CASSSTDRGRIANTGELFF.

The chain employs TRBV7-6 and TRBJ2-3; D is perhaps TRBD2 (6 bases). Trimming took 5 bases from V and 5 from J, leaving 23 bases between them. Germline CDR1 is SGHVS and CDR2 is FNYEAQ. There are 17 residues in the CDR3. Written as DNA, the CDR3 is TGTGCCAGCAGCGAGCAGGTATCTAGCGTTGGGTTAGATACGCAGTATTTT. Its translation: CASSEQVSSVGLDTQYF.

This clone was counted a single time. This rearrangement joins TRBV5-1 to TRBJ1-1, with a tentative D call TRBD1 (5 bases). V lost 0 bases and J 4 bases, leaving 10 bases between the germline ends. The CDR3 length is 14 residues. Germline V CDR1 and CDR2: SGHRS, YFSETQ. CDR3 bases: TGCGCCAGCAGCTTGGCGGCGGGGGGCACTGAAGCTTTCTTT. Translated, it gives CASSLAAGGTEAFF.

This chain links TRBV6-5 with TRBJ2-5; TRBD2 aligns across 8 bases. The CDR3 spans 18 residues. Trimming took 5 bases from V and 4 from J; bases not matched to a gene: 18. CDR1 MNHEY and CDR2 SVGAGI come from the germline V gene. The CDR3 coding sequence is TGTGCCAGCAGTCACGCAGTGGCGGGGGGCCGTGGCGTAGAGACCCAGTACTTC. Translated, it gives CASSHAVAGGRGVETQYF.

This clone appeared a few times. V is TRBV6-1 and J is TRBJ1-1; D possibly corresponds to TRBD1 (5 bases). Looked up from germline, CDR1 is MNHNS and CDR2 is SASEGT. V shed 6 bases and J shed 2 bases, with 7 bases lying between them. The CDR3 is made up of 12 amino acids. CDR3 in DNA: TGTGCCAGCAGGCAGGGTAACACTGAAGCTTTCTTT. Its translation is CASRQGNTEAFF.

The chain couples TRBV6-5 to TRBJ1-1; possible D gene TRBD1, 5 bases. Trimming cost V 2 bases and J 7 bases, with 14 bases left between them. The germline V gene has CDR1 MNHEY and CDR2 SVGAGI. The CDR3 runs 14 residues. Here the CDR3 DNA reads TGTGCCAGCAGTTACAGGAGGGGCCAACATGAAGCTTTCTTT. This sequence encodes CASSYRRGQHEAFF.

Only a few counts were recorded for this clone. The V call is TRBV28, the J call TRBJ1-6; 10 positions agree with TRBD1. The V gene end was trimmed by 5 bases and the J gene end by 7 bases; junction bases not matched to a gene: 2. This CDR3 has 14 amino acids. The germline V gene has CDR1 MDHEN and CDR2 SYDVKM. The chain's CDR3 is CASSGGQGNSPLHF. In DNA, the CDR3 is TGTGCCAGCAGTGGGGGACAGGGGAATTCACCCCTCCACTTT.

This clone was seen only a few times. V usage is TRBV2 and J usage is TRBJ2-7, with 7 bases identical to TRBD2. In germline, CDR1 is SNHLY, CDR2 FYNNEI. Losses at the gene ends were 8 bases for V and 3 bases for J; bases not matched to a gene: 10. The length of the CDR3 is 14 residues. CDR3 protein: CASGGEGSLYEQYF. As DNA, the CDR3 is TGTGCCAGCGGTGGGGAGGGCTCCCTCTACGAGCAGTACTTC.

The chain employs TRBV7-9 and TRBJ1-2; tentative D call: TRBD1 (5 bases). The CDR3 totals 15 residues. Trimming removed 4 bases from V and 5 bases from J, with 17 bases in between. CDR1 SEHNR and CDR2 FQNEAQ come from the germline V gene (reference sequence). The CDR3 is CASSYTTTALYGYTF. The CDR3 DNA follows: TGTGCCAGCAGCTATACAACGACAGCGTTATATGGCTACACCTTC.

In its sample, this clone is medium-sized (0.01 to 0.1%). V and J are TRBV30 and TRBJ2-2; 7 bases map to TRBD1. V was pared by 5 bases and J by 6 bases, with 3 bases of the junction left unmatched. CDR3 length: 12 amino acids. Germline CDR1 is GTSNPN and CDR2 is SVGIG (reference sequence). The chain's CDR3 is CAWGTGAGELFF. The CDR3 DNA reads TGTGCCTGGGGTACAGGGGCCGGGGAGCTGTTTTTT.

A word on this clone: Within the sample, other DNA sequences also encode this same CDR3. The CDR3 region is CASRGQGGETQYF. The DNA for the CDR3 is TGTGCCAGCAGAGGACAGGGAGGTGAGACCCAGTACTTC. This chain connects TRBV6-1 to TRBJ2-5; 8 positions match TRBD1. The CDR3 has 13 residues. J gave up 5 bases and V 6 bases, and 5 bases lay outside the gene matches. Germline assignment: CDR1 MNHNS and CDR2 SASEGT.

In this sample, this clone turned up a few times. This chain links TRBV6-1 with TRBJ2-2, with D hard to call. The V gene's germline CDR1 is MNHNS and CDR2 SASEGT. The CDR3 contains 13 residues. Trimming pared 0 bases from V and 3 bases from J, leaving 2 bases between. CDR3: CASSEADTGELFF. CDR3 DNA: TGTGCCAGCAGTGAAGCGGACACCGGGGAGCTGTTTTTT.

This clone was counted ten times or more. This chain links TRBV7-2 with TRBJ2-5, with 12 bases aligning to TRBD2. Germline V gives CDR1 SGHTA, CDR2 FQGNSA. With 5 bases clipped from V and 5 bases from J, the junction kept 3 bases outside the gene matches. The CDR3 covers 14 residues. The CDR3 DNA reads as TGTGCCAGCAGCGTCCTAGCGGGGGGGGAGACCCAGTACTTC. It codes for CASSVLAGGETQYF.

This clone was found many times. The junction shows a germline mismatch at one end, possibly a read error. The chain has TRBV4-1 and TRBJ1-4; maybe TRBD1 (5 bases). Germline CDR1 reads MGHRA; CDR2 reads YSYEKL. CDR3 size: 11 residues. The CDR3, as DNA: TGCGCCAGCAGCCAAGCGGGGACCATAACGTTT. This gives the protein CASSQAGTITF.

The CDR3 loop reads CASTLGVTGELFF. CDR3 in DNA: TGTGCCAGCACCCTTGGTGTCACCGGGGAGCTGTTTTTT. The chain links TRBV11-1 to TRBJ2-2, with D unclear. The CDR3 runs to 13 residues. From germline, CDR1 is SGHAT and CDR2 FQDESV (reference sequence). V gave up 7 bases and J gave up 4 bases, with 10 bases separating them.

The rearrangement links TRBV6-1 to TRBJ2-2; 7 bases map to TRBD1. The CDR3 runs 15 residues. Germline V lookup: CDR1 MNHNS, CDR2 SASEGT. J gave up 4 bases and V 5 bases, and 7 bases lay outside the gene matches. CDR3 coding DNA: TGTGCCAGCAGTCAGACAGGGACCGGCACCGGGGAGCTGTTTTTT. It codes for CASSQTGTGTGELFF.

The CDR3 loop reads CASSSEAGRGEQYF. DNA of the CDR3: TGTGCCAGCAGCTCGGAGGCAGGGCGTGGCGAGCAGTACTTC. The chain recombines TRBV11-2 with TRBJ2-7, with D perhaps given as TRBD1 or TRBD2 (5 bases each). The CDR3 loop spans 14 amino acids. Trimming stripped 4 bases from V and 6 bases from J, with 16 bases between. Germline V gives CDR1 SGHAT, CDR2 FQNNGV.

CDR3 coding DNA: TGTGCCAGCACTGGGTCCCTCACCGGGGAGCTGTTTTTT. Its translation is CASTGSLTGELFF. The chain joins TRBV6-1 to TRBJ2-2; the D is unclear. Trimming stripped 7 bases from V and 4 bases from J, with 10 bases between. CDR3 length: 13 residues. Germline lookup yields CDR1 MNHNS and CDR2 SASEGT.

Concerning this clone itself: Without the conserved terminal phenylalanine or tryptophan, this CDR3 likely stems from a read error. In nucleotides, the CDR3 is TGTGCCAGCAGCGGACAGGGGGTTGAAGCTTTCAAA. This gives the protein CASSGQGVEAFK. This chain joins TRBV6-1 and TRBJ1-1; 10 bases line up with TRBD1. The germline CDR1 and CDR2 sequences are MNHNS and SASEGT. J lost 7 bases, V lost 6 bases, and 2 bases had no gene match. The CDR3 loop spans 12 amino acids.

V usage is TRBV28 and J usage is TRBJ2-7; D is possibly TRBD1 or TRBD2 (5 bases each). The germline V and J ends were trimmed by 6 bases and 6 bases, with 18 bases remaining between them. This CDR3 is built from 14 residues. Germline assignment: CDR1 MDHEN and CDR2 SYDVKM. Here the CDR3 DNA reads TGTGCCAGCAGCGGTGGCCTTCCGGGGCTCGAGCAGTACTTC. This sequence encodes CASSGGLPGLEQYF.

The chain couples TRBV9 to TRBJ2-2; D might be TRBD1 or TRBD2, each matching 5 bases. Trimming pared 0 bases from V and 3 bases from J, leaving 9 bases between. The CDR3 is 15 residues long. The V gene's germline CDR1 is SGDLS and CDR2 YYNGEE. CDR3 amino acids: CASSVDGADTGELFF. The CDR3 coding sequence is TGTGCCAGCAGCGTAGACGGGGCCGACACCGGGGAGCTGTTTTTT.

There are many counts of this clone. The rearrangement links TRBV5-6 to TRBJ1-6, with 8 nucleotides matching TRBD1. The germline V gene has CDR1 SGHDT and CDR2 YYEEEE. The CDR3 runs 15 residues. After removal of 7 bases from V and 7 bases from J, the junction contained 10 bases not matched to a gene. CDR3 sequence (DNA): TGTGCCAGCCGACCCCTCGACAGGGGAAATTCACCCCTCCACTTT. As protein: CASRPLDRGNSPLHF.

This clone was picked up a small number of times. The chain couples TRBV14 to TRBJ2-7, with TRBD1 matching over 10 bases. CDR1 is SGHDN and CDR2 is FVKESK in the germline V gene. V was clipped by 4 bases and J by 5 bases; unmatched bases: 11. The CDR3 has 16 amino acids. For the CDR3, the DNA is TGTGCCAGCAGCCCCTCCAGACAGGGGGCGTATAACGAGCAGTACTTC. This gives the protein CASSPSRQGAYNEQYF. The full variable domain, in which reference TRBV14 and TRBJ2-7 provide the parts outside the CDR3, is EAGVTQFPSHSVIEKGQTVTLRCDPISGHDNLYWYRRVMGKEIKFLLHFVKESKQDESGMPNNRFLAERTGGTYSTLKVQPAELEDSGVYFCASSPSRQGAYNEQYFGPGTRLTVT.